This T cell receptor (beta chain) was found in a study of Ad26.COV2.S vaccination and SARS-CoV-2 variants. Study-level background: Sample donor was a member of the COV1001 Ad26.COV2.S trial arm. Study observations and caveats: Vaccinated individuals (as opposed to placebo recipients) had higher spike-specific TCR breadth. Participants given vaccine showed non-spike TCR breadth similar to that of placebo recipients.

With respect to this clone: Antigen unknown.

The method was immunoSEQ multiplex PCR; TCRdb's version includes in-frame clones alone and lacks a portion of them. This table holds roughly 300,000 clones, roughly nine tenths found once. As for treatment: over 15 received Ad26.COV2.S at low or high dose, single or two shots; about 5 received placebo; per-sample allocation not given. Specimens were obtained on day 63 following the first vaccine or placebo injection. Material: peripheral blood, obtained in a trial of Ad26.COV2.S vaccine versus placebo. The receptor comes from a person aged 18 to 59 who received the Ad26.COV2.S COVID-19 vaccine or a placebo.

The CDR3 spells CASTTGGVGYGYTF. In nucleotides, the CDR3 is TGTGCCAGCACCACCGGGGGCGTAGGGTATGGCTACACCTTC. This chain connects TRBV2 to TRBJ1-2; a weak D match, TRBD1 (6 bases). Trimming pared 7 bases from V and 5 bases from J, leaving 17 bases between. The CDR3 is 14 residues long. Germline V gene sequence: CDR1 SNHLY, CDR2 FYNNEI.